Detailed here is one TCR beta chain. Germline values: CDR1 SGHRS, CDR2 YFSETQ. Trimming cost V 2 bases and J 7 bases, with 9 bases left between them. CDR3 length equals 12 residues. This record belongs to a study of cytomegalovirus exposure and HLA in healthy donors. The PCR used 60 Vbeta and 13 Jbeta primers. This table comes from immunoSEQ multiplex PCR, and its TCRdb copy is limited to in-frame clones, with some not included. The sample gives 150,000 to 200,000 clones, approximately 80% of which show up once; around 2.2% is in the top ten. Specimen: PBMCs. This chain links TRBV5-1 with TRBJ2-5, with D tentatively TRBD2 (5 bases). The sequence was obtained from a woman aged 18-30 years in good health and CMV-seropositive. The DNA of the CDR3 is TGCGCCAGCAGCTTCGAGGGCCGGACCCAGTACTTC. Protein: CASSFEGRTQYF.